The present entry profiles one T cell receptor (beta chain) with its context. The target antigen is unknown. Sequence at one end of the junction differs from germline and may be a read error. This entry belongs to a study of blood T cells in healthy people across ages. The study's findings and limits: Estimated diversity that came from one million T cells was considered an underestimate.

Germline V gives CDR1 SGHTA, CDR2 FQGNSA. The CDR3 extends over 15 amino acids. Combining a sample-barcoded 5' primer with a J-beta primer mix, a second PCR ran for roughly 6 to 12 cycles. Each cDNA molecule carried a tag from a template-switch adaptor that contained 12 random nucleotides. Via MiXCR, TCRdb re-called the 5' RACE reads, giving one row per CDR3 protein. The sample contains over 950,000 distinct CDR3 sequences, under 40% of which appear only once. Healthy Caucasian individuals from Russia aged roughly 6 to 90 served as donors. This receptor was obtained from a man between 18 and 29 years old in good health. Sequenced material: blood. The V and J genes are TRBV7-2 and TRBJ2-3, with D possibly being TRBD2 (6 bases). The CDR3 DNA sequence: TGTGCCACCAGCGCATCGGGAGCTCCAACAGATACGCAGTATTTT. Amino acid sequence: CATSASGAPTDTQYF.